These 20 T cell receptor beta chains share one sample of origin, sequenced in a study of siplizumab effects on memory and regulatory T cells. Measured with immunoSEQ multiplex PCR; TCRdb has only the in-frame clones, and not every one. The data hold thousands of clones, with almost 70% observed a single time. The sample taken for sequencing was effector memory CD8+ T cells sorted from blood. Subset here: unstimulated CD8+ effector memory T cells. These receptors were collected from a human donor in good health.

The chain couples TRBV6-5 to TRBJ1-5, with 7 bases identical to TRBD1. The germline gives CDR1 MNHEY, CDR2 SVGAGI. The CDR3 runs 14 residues. V lost 4 bases and J lost 4; bases outside the gene matches: 4. This CDR3 is CASSWGQRNQPQHF. As DNA, the CDR3 is TGTGCCAGCAGTTGGGGACAGCGAAATCAGCCCCAGCATTTT.

This clone occurred a few times. The CDR3 spells CASSLADPGPYSNQPQHF. Written as DNA, the CDR3 is TGTGCCAGCAGCTTGGCGGACCCCGGACCCTACTCAAATCAGCCCCAGCATTTT. The chain carries TRBV5-6 and TRBJ1-5; D is unresolved. V lost 0 bases and J lost 4, with 20 bases in between. The CDR3 sequence is 18 residues long. CDR1 is SGHDT, CDR2 YYEEEE, per germline.

The V gene is TRBV11-3, the J gene TRBJ2-7; TRBD2 aligns across 8 bases. From germline, CDR1 is SGHNT and CDR2 YENEEA. The J segment lost 5 bases and the V segment lost 3 bases, leaving 9 bases of the junction unmatched. The CDR3 has 15 residues. The CDR3 here is CASSFLAGRIDEQYF. As DNA, the CDR3 is TGTGCCAGCAGCTTTTTAGCGGGGAGGATCGACGAGCAGTACTTC.

This clone has only a few counts. The V gene is TRBV7-9, the J gene TRBJ2-3; TRBD2 matches 7 bases. The CDR3 length is 16 residues. Germline V gene data show CDR1 as SEHNR and CDR2 as FQNEAQ (reference sequence). V shed 0 bases and J 2 bases; nucleotides not matched to a gene: 5. The CDR3 region has the DNA TGTGCCAGCAGCTTAGCTGAGCGGGGAGACACAGATACGCAGTATTTT. As protein: CASSLAERGDTDTQYF.

This chain uses TRBV6-1 with TRBJ2-5, with 10 bases lining up with TRBD1. This CDR3 is built from 15 residues. The germline CDR1 and CDR2 sequences are MNHNS and SASEGT. Trimming took 1 base from V and 5 from J; bases not matched to a gene: 4. The CDR3, as DNA: TGTGCCAGCAGTGAAGGGACAGGGGGTTCGGAGACCCAGTACTTC. This codes for CASSEGTGGSETQYF.

This rearrangement joins TRBV10-3 to TRBJ1-1; 10 bases line up with TRBD1. V trimming: 7 bases; J trimming: 4 bases; junction bases outside the gene matches: 3. The CDR3 is 13 amino acids. The germline V gene has CDR1 ENHRY and CDR2 SYGVKD. The DNA for the CDR3 is TGTGCCATCATTGGACAGGGGGGCACTGAAGCTTTCTTT. As protein: CAIIGQGGTEAFF.

The chain couples TRBV27 to TRBJ2-7; D perhaps matches TRBD1 (5 bases). Trimming removed 6 bases at V and 3 bases at J, with 12 bases between. CDR1 and CDR2 from the germline V gene are MNHEY and SMNVEV (reference sequence). This CDR3 spans 13 amino acids. CDR3 sequence: CASSLAGIYEQYF. The CDR3 region has the DNA TGTGCCAGCAGCCTGGCAGGGATCTACGAGCAGTACTTC.

The chain uses TRBV29-1 and TRBJ2-3, with a weak D call TRBD2 (5 bases). The germline CDR1 and CDR2 sequences are SQVTM and ANQGSEA. This CDR3 has 13 residues. Trimming shortened V by 6 bases and J by 5 bases, and 15 bases separated the two germline ends. In nucleotides, the CDR3 is TGCAGCGTGCTAAGGAACGAGGGAGATACGCAGTATTTT. It is translated as CSVLRNEGDTQYF.

The V gene is TRBV7-3, the J gene TRBJ1-5, with D hard to call. V was cut by 4 bases and J by 3 bases, with 7 bases left in between. Germline CDR1 SGHTA, CDR2 FQGTGA. The CDR3 consists of 13 residues. Written as DNA, the CDR3 is TGTGCCAGCAGCTCGGAGGTCAATCAGCCCCAGCATTTT. Protein: CASSSEVNQPQHF. Using reference TRBV7-3 and TRBJ1-5 for the parts outside the CDR3, the full variable domain is GAGVSQTPSNKVTEKGKYVELRCDPISGHTALYWYRQSLGQGPEFLIYFQGTGAADDSGLPNDRFFAVRPEGSVSTLKIQRTERGDSAVYLCASSSEVNQPQHFGDGTRLSIL.

This chain uses TRBV7-6 with TRBJ2-2, with 9 bases fitting TRBD2. The CDR3 consists of 14 residues. Germline-derived CDR1 and CDR2 are SGHVS and FNYEAQ. V trimming: 8 bases; J trimming: 7 bases; junction bases outside the gene matches: 8. The CDR3 DNA follows: TGTGCCAGCGGAACGGGACTAGCAATCGGGGAGCTGTTTTTT. Protein product: CASGTGLAIGELFF.

The chain uses TRBV6-5 and TRBJ2-3; no clear D gene. CDR3 length: 10 residues. CDR1 and CDR2 from the germline V gene are MNHEY and SVGAGI. The germline V and J ends were trimmed by 10 bases and 4 bases, with 6 bases remaining between them. The CDR3 protein is CAIGSDTQYF. The CDR3 nucleotides read TGTGCCATCGGGTCAGATACGCAGTATTTT.

V gene TRBV6-4 combines with J gene TRBJ1-5, with 8 bases that match TRBD1. Trimming removed 5 bases from V and 4 bases from J; junction bases left unmatched: 7. Germline CDR1 is MRHNA and CDR2 is SNTAGT. The CDR3 is 15 residues long. CDR3 sequence reads: CASSRSGGSNQPQHF. CDR3 coding DNA: TGTGCCAGCAGTCGGTCAGGGGGCTCGAATCAGCCCCAGCATTTT.

The chain joins TRBV6-6 to TRBJ2-1; either TRBD1 or TRBD2 may fit D (6 bases each). This CDR3 has 15 amino acids. V lost 5 bases and J lost 7, with 18 bases in between. Looked up from germline, CDR1 is MNHNY and CDR2 is SVGAGI (reference sequence). The CDR3 sequence is CASSPRGVWWNEQFF. As DNA, the CDR3 is TGTGCCAGCAGTCCGAGGGGGGTATGGTGGAATGAGCAGTTCTTC.

The chain couples TRBV19 to TRBJ1-2; D not certain. CDR1 LNHDA and CDR2 SQIVND come from the germline V gene (reference sequence). V was cut by 5 bases and J by 1 base, with 8 bases left in between. CDR3 length: 13 residues. The CDR3 here is CASSHSLNYGYTF. The CDR3 coding sequence is TGTGCCAGTAGTCACTCTCTTAACTATGGCTACACCTTC.

The chain employs TRBV13 and TRBJ2-5; 8 bases are shared with TRBD2. V was clipped by 5 bases and J by 5 bases; unmatched bases: 10. The germline gives CDR1 PRHDT, CDR2 FYEKMQ (reference sequence). The CDR3 sequence is 15 residues long. CDR3 in DNA: TGTGCCAGCAGCCGGGGGGGTTGGCGGGCGGAGACCCAGTACTTC. Amino acid sequence: CASSRGGWRAETQYF.

Note on this clone: Germline and junction disagree at one end, which may indicate a read error. V usage is TRBV6-5 and J usage is TRBJ2-7; 7 nucleotides agree with TRBD1. The CDR3 totals 14 residues. CDR1 is MNHEY, CDR2 SVGAGI, per germline. CDR3 region: CAISESSGTAEQYF. The CDR3 nucleotides are TGTGCCATCAGTGAGTCGTCTGGGACAGCCGAGCAGTACTTC.

This chain joins TRBV7-2 and TRBJ2-1, with 7 bases lining up with TRBD2. The germline gives CDR1 SGHTA, CDR2 FQGNSA. The J segment lost 6 bases and the V segment lost 5 bases, leaving 13 bases of the junction unmatched. The CDR3 covers 16 residues. The CDR3 reads CASSLREGSPLNEQFF. In DNA, the CDR3 is TGTGCCAGCAGCCTCAGGGAGGGGAGTCCACTCAATGAGCAGTTCTTC.

This chain joins TRBV6-1 and TRBJ2-3; 7 bases are shared with TRBD2. V trimming: 11 bases; J trimming: 3 bases; junction bases outside the gene matches: 14. This CDR3 is built from 15 residues. The germline CDR1 and CDR2 sequences are MNHNS and SASEGT. The CDR3 nucleotides read TGTGCCGGATCCCTTACGGGCGGGAGTACAGATACGCAGTATTTT. Translating it yields CAGSLTGGSTDTQYF.

V is TRBV6-1 and J is TRBJ1-2, with 10 bases identical to TRBD1. The CDR3 spans 17 residues. After removal of 3 bases from V and 0 bases from J, the junction contained 7 bases not matched to a gene. Germline CDR1 is MNHNS and CDR2 is SASEGT. Here the CDR3 reads CASSDAGQGPANYGYTF. In nucleotides, the CDR3 is TGTGCCAGCAGTGACGCGGGACAGGGGCCAGCTAACTATGGCTACACCTTC.

The genes are TRBV5-4 and TRBJ1-1; no reliable D call. The V end lost 0 bases, the J end lost 5 bases, and 11 bases lay between the germline ends. The CDR3 consists of 14 residues. Germline V gene sequence: CDR1 SGHNT, CDR2 YYREEE (reference sequence). The CDR3 DNA sequence: TGTGCCAGCAGCTTGGAGTCTTCGGGGACTGAAGCTTTCTTT. Protein sequence: CASSLESSGTEAFF.